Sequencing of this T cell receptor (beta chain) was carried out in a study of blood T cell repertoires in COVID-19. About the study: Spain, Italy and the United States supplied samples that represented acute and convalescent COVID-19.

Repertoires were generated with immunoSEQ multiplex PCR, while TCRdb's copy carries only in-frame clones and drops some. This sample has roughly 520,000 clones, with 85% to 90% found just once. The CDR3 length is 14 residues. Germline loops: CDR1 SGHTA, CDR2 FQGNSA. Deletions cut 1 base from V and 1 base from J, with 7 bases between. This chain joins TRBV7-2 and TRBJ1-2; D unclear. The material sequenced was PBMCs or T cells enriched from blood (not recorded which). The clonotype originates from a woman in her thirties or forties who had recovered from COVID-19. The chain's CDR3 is CASSLDFNNYGYTF. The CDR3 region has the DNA TGTGCCAGCAGCTTAGATTTCAATAACTATGGCTACACCTTC.